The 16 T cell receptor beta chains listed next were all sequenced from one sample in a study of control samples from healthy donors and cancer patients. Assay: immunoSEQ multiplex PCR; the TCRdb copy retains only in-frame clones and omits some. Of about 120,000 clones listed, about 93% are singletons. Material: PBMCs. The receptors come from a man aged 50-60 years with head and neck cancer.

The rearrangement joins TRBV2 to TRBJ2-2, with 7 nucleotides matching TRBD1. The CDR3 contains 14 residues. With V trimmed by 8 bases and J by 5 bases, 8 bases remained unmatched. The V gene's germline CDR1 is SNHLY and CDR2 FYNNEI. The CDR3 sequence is CASERGQGTGELFF. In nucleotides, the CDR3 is TGTGCCAGCGAAAGGGGGCAAGGGACCGGGGAGCTGTTTTTT.

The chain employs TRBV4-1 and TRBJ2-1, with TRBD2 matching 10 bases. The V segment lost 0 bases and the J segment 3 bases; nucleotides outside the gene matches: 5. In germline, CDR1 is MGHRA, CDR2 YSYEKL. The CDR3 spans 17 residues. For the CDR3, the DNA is TGCGCCAGCAGCCAAGATCAACTAGCGGGGCTCTACAATGAGCAGTTCTTC. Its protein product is CASSQDQLAGLYNEQFF.

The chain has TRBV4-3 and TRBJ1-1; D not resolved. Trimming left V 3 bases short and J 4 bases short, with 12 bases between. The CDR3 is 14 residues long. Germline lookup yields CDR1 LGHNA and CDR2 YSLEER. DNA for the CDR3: TGCGCCAGCAGCCAGGAGCGGGGAACCACTGAAGCTTTCTTT. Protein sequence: CASSQERGTTEAFF.

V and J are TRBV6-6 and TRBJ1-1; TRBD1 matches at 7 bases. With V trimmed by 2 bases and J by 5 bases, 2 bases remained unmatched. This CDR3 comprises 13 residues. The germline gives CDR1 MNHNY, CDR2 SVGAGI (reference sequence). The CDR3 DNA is TGTGCCAGCAGTTACAGGGGGCGGACTGAAGCTTTCTTT. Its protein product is CASSYRGRTEAFF.

The CDR3: CASSQDLTGGGYTF. The CDR3 bases are TGTGCCAGCAGCCAAGATCTTACAGGGGGTGGCTACACCTTC. V gene TRBV3-1 (or the pseudogene TRBV3-2) combines with J gene TRBJ1-2; 8 bases align to TRBD1. V lost 0 bases and J lost 7; bases outside the gene matches: 4. CDR1 is LGHDT and CDR2 is YNNKEL in the germline V gene (reference sequence). This CDR3 region has 14 residues.

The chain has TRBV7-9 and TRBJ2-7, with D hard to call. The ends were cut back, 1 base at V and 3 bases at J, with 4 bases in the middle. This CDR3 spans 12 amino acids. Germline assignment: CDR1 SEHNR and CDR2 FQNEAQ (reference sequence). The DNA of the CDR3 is TGTGCCAGCAGCTTAGTTAGCTACGAGCAGTACTTC. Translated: CASSLVSYEQYF. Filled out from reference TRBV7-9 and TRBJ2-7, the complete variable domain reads DTGVSQNPRHKITKRGQNVTFRCDPISEHNRLYWYRQTLGQGPEFLTYFQNEAQLEKSRLLSDRFSAERPKGSFSTLEIQRTEQGDSAMYLCASSLVSYEQYFGPGTRLTVT.

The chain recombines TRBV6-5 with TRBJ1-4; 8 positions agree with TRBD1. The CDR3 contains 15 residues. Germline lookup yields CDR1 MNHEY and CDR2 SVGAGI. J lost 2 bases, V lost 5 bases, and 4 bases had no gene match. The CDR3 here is CASSRQGSTNEKLFF. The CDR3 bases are TGTGCCAGCAGTAGACAGGGGAGCACTAATGAAAAACTGTTTTTT.

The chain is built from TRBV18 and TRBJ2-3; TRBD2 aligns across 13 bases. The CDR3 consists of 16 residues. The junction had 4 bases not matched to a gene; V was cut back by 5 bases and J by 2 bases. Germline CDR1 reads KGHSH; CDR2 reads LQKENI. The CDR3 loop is CASSGLAGAITDTQYF. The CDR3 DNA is TGTGCCAGCTCAGGACTAGCGGGGGCAATCACAGATACGCAGTATTTT.

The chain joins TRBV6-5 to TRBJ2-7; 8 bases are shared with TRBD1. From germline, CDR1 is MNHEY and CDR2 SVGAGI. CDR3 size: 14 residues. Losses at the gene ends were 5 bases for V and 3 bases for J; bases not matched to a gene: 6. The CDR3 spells CASSTRGPVYEQYF. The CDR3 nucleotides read TGTGCCAGCAGTACCAGGGGGCCCGTCTACGAGCAGTACTTC.

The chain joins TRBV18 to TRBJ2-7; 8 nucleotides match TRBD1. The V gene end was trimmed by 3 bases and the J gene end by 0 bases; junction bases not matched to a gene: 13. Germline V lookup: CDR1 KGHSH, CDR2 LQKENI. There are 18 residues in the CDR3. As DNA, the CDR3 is TGTGCCAGCTCACCGAGGCAGGGGGCCTCCCCAAGCTCCTACGAGCAGTACTTC. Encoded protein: CASSPRQGASPSSYEQYF.

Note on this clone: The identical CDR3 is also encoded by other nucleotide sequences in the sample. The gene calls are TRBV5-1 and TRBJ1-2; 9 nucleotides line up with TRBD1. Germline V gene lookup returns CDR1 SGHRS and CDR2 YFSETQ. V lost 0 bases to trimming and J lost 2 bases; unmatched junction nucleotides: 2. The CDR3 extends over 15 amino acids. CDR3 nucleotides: TGCGCCAGCAGCTTGGGCGGGACAGGGAACTATGGCTACACCTTC. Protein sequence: CASSLGGTGNYGYTF.

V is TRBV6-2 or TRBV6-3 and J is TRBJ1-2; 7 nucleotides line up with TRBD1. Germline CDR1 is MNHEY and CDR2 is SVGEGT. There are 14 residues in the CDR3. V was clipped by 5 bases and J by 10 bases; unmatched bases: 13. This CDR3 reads CASSPTSGTASYTF. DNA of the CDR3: TGTGCCAGCAGTCCAACTTCCGGGACAGCCTCCTACACCTTC.

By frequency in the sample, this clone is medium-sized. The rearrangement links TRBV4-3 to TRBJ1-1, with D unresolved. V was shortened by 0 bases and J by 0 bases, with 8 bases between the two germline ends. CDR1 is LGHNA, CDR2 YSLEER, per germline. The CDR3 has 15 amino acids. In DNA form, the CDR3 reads TGCGCCAGCAGCCAAGACCCGACGGTGAACACTGAAGCTTTCTTT. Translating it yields CASSQDPTVNTEAFF.

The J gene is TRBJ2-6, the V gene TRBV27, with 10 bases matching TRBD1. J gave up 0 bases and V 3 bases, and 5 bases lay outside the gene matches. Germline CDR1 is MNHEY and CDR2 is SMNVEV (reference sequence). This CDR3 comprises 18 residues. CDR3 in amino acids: CASSLRQGASSGANVLTF. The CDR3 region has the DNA TGTGCCAGCAGTTTGAGACAGGGGGCGTCCTCTGGGGCCAACGTCCTGACTTTC.

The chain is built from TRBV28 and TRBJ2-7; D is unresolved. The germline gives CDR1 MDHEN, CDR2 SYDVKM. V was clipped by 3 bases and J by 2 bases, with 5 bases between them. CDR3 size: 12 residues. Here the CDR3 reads CASSFGPYEQYF. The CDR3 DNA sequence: TGTGCCAGCAGTTTTGGACCCTACGAGCAGTACTTC. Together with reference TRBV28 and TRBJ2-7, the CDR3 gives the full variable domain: DVKVTQSSRYLVKRTGEKVFLECVQDMDHENMFWYRQDPGLGLRLIYFSYDVKMKEKGDIPEGYSVSREKKERFSLILESASTNQTSMYLCASSFGPYEQYFGPGTRLTVT.

CDR3 region: CASSHLAGALTDTQYF. The CDR3 bases are TGCGCCAGCAGCCACCTAGCGGGGGCCCTCACAGATACGCAGTATTTT. This chain connects TRBV5-1 to TRBJ2-3; 10 bases line up with TRBD2. The CDR3 is 16 amino acids. Trimming at V came to 4 bases and at J to 2 bases, leaving 7 bases not matched to a gene. Germline V gives CDR1 SGHRS, CDR2 YFSETQ.